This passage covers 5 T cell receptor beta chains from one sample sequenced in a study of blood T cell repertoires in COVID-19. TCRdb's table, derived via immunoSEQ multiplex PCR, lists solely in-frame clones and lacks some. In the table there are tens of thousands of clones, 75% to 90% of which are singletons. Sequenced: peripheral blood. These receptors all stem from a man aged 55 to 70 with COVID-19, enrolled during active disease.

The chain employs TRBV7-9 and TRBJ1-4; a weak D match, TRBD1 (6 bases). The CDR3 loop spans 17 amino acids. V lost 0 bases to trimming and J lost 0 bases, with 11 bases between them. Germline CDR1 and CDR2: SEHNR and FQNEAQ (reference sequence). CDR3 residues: CASSLAPRGATNEKLFF. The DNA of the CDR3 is TGTGCCAGCAGCTTAGCGCCCAGGGGTGCAACTAATGAAAAACTGTTTTTT.

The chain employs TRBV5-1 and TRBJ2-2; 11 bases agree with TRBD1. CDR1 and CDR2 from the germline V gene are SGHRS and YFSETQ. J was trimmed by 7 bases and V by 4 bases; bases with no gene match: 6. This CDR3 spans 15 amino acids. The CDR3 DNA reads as TGCGCCAGCAGCCGGGACAGGGGGATGGACGGGGAGCTGTTTTTT. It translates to CASSRDRGMDGELFF.

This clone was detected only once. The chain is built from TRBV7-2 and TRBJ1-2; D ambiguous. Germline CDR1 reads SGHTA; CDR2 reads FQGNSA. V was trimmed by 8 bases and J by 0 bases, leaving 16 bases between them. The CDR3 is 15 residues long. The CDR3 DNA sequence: TGTGCCAGCTCCTCCTTACGGGTGACTAACTATGGCTACACCTTC. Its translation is CASSSLRVTNYGYTF.

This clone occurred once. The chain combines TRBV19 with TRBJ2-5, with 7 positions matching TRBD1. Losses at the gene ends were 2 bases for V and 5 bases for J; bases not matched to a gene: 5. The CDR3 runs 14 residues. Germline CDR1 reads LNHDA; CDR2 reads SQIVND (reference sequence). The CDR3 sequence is CASSIRGLGETQYF. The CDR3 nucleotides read TGTGCCAGTAGTATAAGGGGGCTAGGGGAGACCCAGTACTTC.

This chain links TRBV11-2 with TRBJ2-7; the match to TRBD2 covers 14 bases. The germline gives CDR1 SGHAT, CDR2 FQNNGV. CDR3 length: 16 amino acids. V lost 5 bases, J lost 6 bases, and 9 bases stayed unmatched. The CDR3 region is CASSVRLAGGPSEQYF. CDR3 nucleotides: TGTGCCAGCAGCGTGCGACTAGCGGGGGGGCCGTCCGAGCAGTACTTC.